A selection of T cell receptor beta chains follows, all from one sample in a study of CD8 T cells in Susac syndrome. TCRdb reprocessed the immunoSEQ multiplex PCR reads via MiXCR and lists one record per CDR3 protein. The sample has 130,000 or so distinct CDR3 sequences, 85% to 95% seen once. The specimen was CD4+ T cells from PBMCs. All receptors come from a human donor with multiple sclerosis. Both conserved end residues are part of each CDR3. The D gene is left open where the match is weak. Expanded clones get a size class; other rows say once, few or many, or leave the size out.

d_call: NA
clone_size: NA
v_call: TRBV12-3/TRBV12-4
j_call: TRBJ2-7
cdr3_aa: CASSAKFGGRDYEQYF
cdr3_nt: TGTGCCAGCAGTGCCAAATTCGGGGGCCGCGACTACGAGCAGTACTTC

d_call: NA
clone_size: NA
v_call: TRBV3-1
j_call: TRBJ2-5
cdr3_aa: CASSPRGYDQETQYF
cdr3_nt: TGTGCCAGCAGCCCCAGAGGGTACGATCAAGAGACCCAGTACTTC

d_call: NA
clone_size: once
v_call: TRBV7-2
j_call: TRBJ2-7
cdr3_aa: CASSLDSAAYEQYF
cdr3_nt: TGTGCCAGCAGCTTAGACTCAGCGGCCTACGAGCAGTACTTC

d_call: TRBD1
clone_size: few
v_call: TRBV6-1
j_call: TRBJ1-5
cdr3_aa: CASGQGFDSNQPQHF
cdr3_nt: TGTGCCAGCGGACAGGGATTTGATAGCAATCAGCCCCAGCATTTT

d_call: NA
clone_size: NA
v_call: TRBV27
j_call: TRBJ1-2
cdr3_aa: CASGMTGANYGYTF
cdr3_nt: TGTGCCAGCGGGATGACAGGTGCTAACTATGGCTACACCTTC

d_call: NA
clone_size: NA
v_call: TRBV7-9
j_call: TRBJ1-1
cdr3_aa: CASSYPPGTEAFF
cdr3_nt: TGTGCCAGCAGCTACCCGCCGGGGACTGAAGCTTTCTTT

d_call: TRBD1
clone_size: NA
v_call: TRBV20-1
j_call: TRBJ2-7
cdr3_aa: CSARDPGQQTTYEQYF
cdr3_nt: TGCAGTGCTAGAGACCCGGGACAGCAAACTACCTACGAGCAGTACTTC

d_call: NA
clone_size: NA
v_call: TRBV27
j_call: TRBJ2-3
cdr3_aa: CASSPNRGTQTDTQYF
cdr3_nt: TGTGCCAGCAGTCCGAATAGGGGGACACAGACAGATACGCAGTATTTT

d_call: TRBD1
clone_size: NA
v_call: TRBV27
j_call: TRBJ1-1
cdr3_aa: CASSQGGTGGTEAFF
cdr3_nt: TGTGCCAGCAGTCAAGGGGGGACAGGGGGCACTGAAGCTTTCTTT

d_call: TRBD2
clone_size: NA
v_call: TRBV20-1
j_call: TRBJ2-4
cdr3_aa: CSAPPGLAVPNIQYF
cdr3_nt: TGCAGTGCGCCTCCGGGACTAGCGGTACCAAACATTCAGTACTTC

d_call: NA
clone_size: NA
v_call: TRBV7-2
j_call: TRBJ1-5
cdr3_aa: CASSRGGFGNQPQHF
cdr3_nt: TGTGCCAGCAGCCGAGGAGGGTTCGGCAATCAGCCCCAGCATTTT

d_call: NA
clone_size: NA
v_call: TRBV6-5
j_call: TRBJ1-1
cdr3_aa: CASRESTGRNTEAFF
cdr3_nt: TGTGCCAGCAGAGAGTCCACAGGGAGGAACACTGAAGCTTTCTTT

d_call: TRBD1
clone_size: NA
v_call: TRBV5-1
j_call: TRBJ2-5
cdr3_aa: CASSSGRTGGSHFQYF
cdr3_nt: TGCGCCAGCAGCTCCGGTAGGACAGGGGGTTCTCATTTCCAGTACTTC

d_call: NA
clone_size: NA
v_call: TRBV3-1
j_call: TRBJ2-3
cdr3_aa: CASSVETTVETDTQYF
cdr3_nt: TGTGCCAGCAGCGTGGAGACGACCGTTGAAACAGATACGCAGTATTTT

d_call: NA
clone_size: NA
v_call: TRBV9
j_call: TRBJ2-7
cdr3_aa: CASSVGGDFSYEQYF
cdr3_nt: TGTGCCAGCAGCGTAGGGGGGGACTTCTCCTACGAGCAGTACTTC

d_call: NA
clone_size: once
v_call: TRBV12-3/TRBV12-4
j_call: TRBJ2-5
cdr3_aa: CASSPGQYRETQYF
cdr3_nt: TGTGCCAGCAGCCCCGGACAGTACCGAGAGACCCAGTACTTC

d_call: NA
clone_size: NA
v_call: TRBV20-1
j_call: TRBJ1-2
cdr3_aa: CSASPIALLGGYTF
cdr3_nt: TGCAGTGCGAGTCCGATCGCCCTCCTTGGTGGCTACACCTTC

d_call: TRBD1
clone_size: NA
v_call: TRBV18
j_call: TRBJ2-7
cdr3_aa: CASSPPNSRQGSYEQYF
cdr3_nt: TGTGCCAGCTCACCACCTAATTCAAGACAGGGGTCCTACGAGCAGTACTTC

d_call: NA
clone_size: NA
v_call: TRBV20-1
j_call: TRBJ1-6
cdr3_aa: CSARVGRSNSPLHF
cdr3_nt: TGCAGTGCTAGAGTGGGCAGAAGTAATTCACCCCTCCACTTT

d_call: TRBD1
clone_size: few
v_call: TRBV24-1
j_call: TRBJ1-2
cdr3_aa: CATSGGTGMYGYTF
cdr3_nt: TGTGCCACCAGTGGCGGGACAGGGATGTATGGCTACACCTTC

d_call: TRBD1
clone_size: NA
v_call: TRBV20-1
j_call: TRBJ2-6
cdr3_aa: CSAIRTGQGANVLTF
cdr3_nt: TGCAGTGCTATACGGACAGGGCAAGGGGCCAACGTCCTGACTTTC

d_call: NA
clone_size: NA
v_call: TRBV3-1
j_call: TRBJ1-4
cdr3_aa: CASAGNEKLFF
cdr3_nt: TGCGCATCGGCGGGTAATGAAAAACTGTTTTTT

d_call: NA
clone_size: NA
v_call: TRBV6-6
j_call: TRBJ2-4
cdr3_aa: CASSYEGLAKNIQYF
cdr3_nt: TGTGCCAGCAGTTACGAGGGGCTAGCCAAAAACATTCAGTACTTC

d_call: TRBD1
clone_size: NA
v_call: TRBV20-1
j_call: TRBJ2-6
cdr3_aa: CSASRFGTGSISGANVLTF
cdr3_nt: TGCAGTGCTAGTAGGTTCGGGACAGGGAGTATCTCTGGGGCCAACGTCCTGACTTTC

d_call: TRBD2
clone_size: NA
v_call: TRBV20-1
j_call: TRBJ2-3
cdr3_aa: CSAKTSGRGSTDTQYF
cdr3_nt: TGCAGTGCTAAGACTAGCGGGAGAGGGAGCACAGATACGCAGTATTTT

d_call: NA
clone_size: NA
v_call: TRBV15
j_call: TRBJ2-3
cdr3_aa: CATSWPGQGTQYF
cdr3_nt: TGTGCCACCAGCTGGCCGGGACAAGGTACGCAGTATTTT

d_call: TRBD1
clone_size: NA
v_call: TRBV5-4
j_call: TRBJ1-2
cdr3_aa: CASSDRVGGYTF
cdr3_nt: TGTGCCAGCAGCGACAGGGTCGGGGGCTACACCTTC

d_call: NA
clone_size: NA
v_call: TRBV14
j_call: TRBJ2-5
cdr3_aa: CASSRNGETQYF
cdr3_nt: TGTGCCAGCAGCAGGAACGGAGAGACCCAGTACTTC

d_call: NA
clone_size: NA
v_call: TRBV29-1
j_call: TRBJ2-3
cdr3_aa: CSVGRGAGLTDTQYF
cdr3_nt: TGCAGCGTTGGCCGAGGGGCGGGACTCACAGATACGCAGTATTTT

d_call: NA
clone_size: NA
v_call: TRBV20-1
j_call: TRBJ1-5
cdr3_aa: CSARSGDDQPQHF
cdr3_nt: TGCAGTGCTAGGTCGGGGGACGATCAGCCCCAGCATTTT

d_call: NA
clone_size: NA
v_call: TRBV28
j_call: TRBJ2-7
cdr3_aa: CASSLRLAYEQYF
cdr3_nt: TGTGCCAGCAGTTTGCGACTAGCCTACGAGCAGTACTTC

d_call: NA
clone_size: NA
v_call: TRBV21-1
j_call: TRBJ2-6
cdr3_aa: CASSLQGKHWANVLTF
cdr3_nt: TGTGCCAGCAGCCTACAGGGGAAGCATTGGGCCAACGTCCTGACTTTC

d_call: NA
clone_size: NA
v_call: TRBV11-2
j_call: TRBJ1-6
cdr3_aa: CASSLAGLPLHF
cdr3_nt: TGTGCCAGCAGCTTGGCCGGTTTACCCCTCCACTTT

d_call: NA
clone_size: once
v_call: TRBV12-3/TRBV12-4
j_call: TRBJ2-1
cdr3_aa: CASSSRVGGRSEQFF
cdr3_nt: TGTGCCAGCAGTTCGCGTGTGGGGGGCCGAAGTGAGCAGTTCTTC

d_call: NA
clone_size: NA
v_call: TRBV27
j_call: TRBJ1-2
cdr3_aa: CASSPGRTSLYGYTF
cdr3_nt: TGTGCCAGCAGTCCCGGCCGGACCTCCCTCTATGGCTACACCTTC

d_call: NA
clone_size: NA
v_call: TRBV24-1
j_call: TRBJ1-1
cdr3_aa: CATSDPLRDTEAFF
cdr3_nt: TGTGCCACCAGTGACCCTCTGCGGGACACTGAAGCTTTCTTT

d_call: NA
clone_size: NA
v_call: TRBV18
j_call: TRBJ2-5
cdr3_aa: CASSPSGVPETQYF
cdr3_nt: TGTGCCAGCTCACCATCGGGGGTCCCAGAGACCCAGTACTTC

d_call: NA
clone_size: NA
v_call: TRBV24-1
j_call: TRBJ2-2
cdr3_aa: CATSDFRLNTGELFF
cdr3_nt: TGTGCCACCAGTGATTTCCGACTTAACACCGGGGAGCTGTTTTTT

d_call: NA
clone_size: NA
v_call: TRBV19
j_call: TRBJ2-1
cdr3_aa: CASSARDYNEQFF
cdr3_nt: TGTGCCAGTAGCGCCCGGGACTACAATGAGCAGTTCTTC

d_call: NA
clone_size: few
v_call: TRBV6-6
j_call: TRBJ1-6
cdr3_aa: CASSYSRGNSPLHF
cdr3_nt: TGTGCCAGCAGTTACTCGAGGGGTAATTCACCCCTCCACTTT

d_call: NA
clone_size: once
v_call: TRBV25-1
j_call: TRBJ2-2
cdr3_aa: CASMGSGSGDGELFF
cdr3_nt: TGTGCCAGCATGGGTAGCGGAAGTGGGGACGGGGAGCTGTTTTTT

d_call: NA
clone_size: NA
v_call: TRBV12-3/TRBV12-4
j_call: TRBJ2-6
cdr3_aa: CASSFSLGANVLTF
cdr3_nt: TGTGCCAGCAGTTTCAGTCTCGGGGCCAACGTCCTGACTTTC

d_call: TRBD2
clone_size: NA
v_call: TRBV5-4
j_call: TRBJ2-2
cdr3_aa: CASSWGLAGDRTGELFF
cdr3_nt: TGTGCCAGCAGCTGGGGACTAGCGGGAGATCGGACCGGGGAGCTGTTTTTT

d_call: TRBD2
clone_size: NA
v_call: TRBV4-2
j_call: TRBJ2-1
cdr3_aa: CASSQGSRTSGNYNEQFF
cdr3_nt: TGTGCCAGCAGCCAAGGATCAAGGACTAGCGGGAACTACAATGAGCAGTTCTTC

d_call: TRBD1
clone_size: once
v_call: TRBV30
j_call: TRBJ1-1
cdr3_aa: CAWAGQGDPEAFF
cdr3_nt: TGTGCCTGGGCGGGACAGGGAGACCCTGAAGCTTTCTTT

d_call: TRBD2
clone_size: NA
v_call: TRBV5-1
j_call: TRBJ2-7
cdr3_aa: CASSYGTSGSGEQYF
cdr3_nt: TGCGCCAGCAGCTATGGGACCAGCGGGAGTGGCGAGCAGTACTTC

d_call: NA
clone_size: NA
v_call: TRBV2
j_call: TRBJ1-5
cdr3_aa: CASSEGGTNQPQHF
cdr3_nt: TGTGCCAGCAGTGAGGGCGGGACAAATCAGCCCCAGCATTTT

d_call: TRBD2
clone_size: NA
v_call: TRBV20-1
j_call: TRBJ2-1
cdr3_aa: CSASKTSGSEHEQFF
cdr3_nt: TGCAGTGCTTCAAAAACTAGCGGGAGTGAGCATGAGCAGTTCTTC

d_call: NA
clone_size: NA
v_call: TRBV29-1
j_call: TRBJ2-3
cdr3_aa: CSVEVRGESWSDTQYF
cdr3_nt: TGCAGCGTTGAAGTAAGAGGGGAATCTTGGTCAGATACGCAGTATTTT